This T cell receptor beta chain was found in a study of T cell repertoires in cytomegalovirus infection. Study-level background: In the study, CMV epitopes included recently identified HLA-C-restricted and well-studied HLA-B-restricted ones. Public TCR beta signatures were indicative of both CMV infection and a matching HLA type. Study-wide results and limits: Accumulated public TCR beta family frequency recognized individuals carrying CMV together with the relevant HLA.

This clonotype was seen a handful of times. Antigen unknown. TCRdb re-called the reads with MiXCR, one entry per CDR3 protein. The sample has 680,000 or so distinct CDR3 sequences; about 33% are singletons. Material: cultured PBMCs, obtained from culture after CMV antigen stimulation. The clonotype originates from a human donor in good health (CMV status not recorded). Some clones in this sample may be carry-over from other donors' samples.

CDR3 loop: CASSMWSDQNNEQFF. The CDR3 DNA sequence: TGTGCCAGTAGTATGTGGTCCGATCAAAACAATGAGCAGTTCTTC. The J gene is TRBJ2-1, the V gene TRBV19; D is unresolved. Germline values: CDR1 LNHDA, CDR2 SQIVND (reference sequence). This CDR3 is 15 amino acids long. V lost 3 bases and J lost 5, with 14 bases in between.